The 19 T cell receptor beta chains in this list originate from one sample, sequenced in a study of blood T cell repertoires in COVID-19. Profiled with immunoSEQ multiplex PCR; TCRdb holds only in-frame clones, not every one. This sample has around 180,000 clones, with about 80% found just once. Input material: peripheral blood. Every receptor here comes from a man between 65 and 79 years old with active or convalescent COVID-19.

The table lists this clone with a few counts. This chain joins TRBV6-6 and TRBJ1-2, with D maybe TRBD1 (5 bases). Trimming removed 2 bases from V and 8 bases from J, with 9 bases in between. The CDR3 is 12 amino acids. The germline V gene has CDR1 MNHNY and CDR2 SVGAGI (reference sequence). The CDR3: CASSYVDTGYTF. CDR3 nucleotides: TGTGCCAGCAGTTACGTGGACACCGGCTACACCTTC.

The genes are TRBV28 and TRBJ2-1; D gene ambiguous. This CDR3 region has 13 residues. V lost 1 base and J lost 6, with 7 bases in between. Germline V gene lookup returns CDR1 MDHEN and CDR2 SYDVKM. The CDR3 nucleotides read TGTGCCAGCAGTTTATTAAACACCAATGAGCAGTTCTTC. It codes for CASSLLNTNEQFF.

The chain recombines TRBV5-1 with TRBJ1-5; D gene uncertain. V was shortened by 0 bases and J by 4 bases, with 11 bases between the two germline ends. Germline CDR1 is SGHRS and CDR2 is YFSETQ. The CDR3 extends over 15 amino acids. CDR3 nucleotide sequence: TGCGCCAGCAGCTTGGAAGGAGGTCAAAATCAGCCCCAGCATTTT. This codes for CASSLEGGQNQPQHF.

This clone came up a few times. The chain joins TRBV24-1 to TRBJ2-7; D ambiguous. The CDR3 is 14 amino acids. V was trimmed by 8 bases and J by 5 bases, leaving 18 bases between them. The germline V gene encodes CDR1 KGHDR and CDR2 SFDVKD. The CDR3 DNA is TGTGCCACCACCCCTCATTGGCTTTACCACGAGCAGTACTTC. Protein sequence: CATTPHWLYHEQYF.

This chain uses TRBV12-3 or TRBV12-4 with TRBJ2-7, with 7 positions matching TRBD2. The CDR3 consists of 13 residues. After removal of 7 bases from V and 2 bases from J, the junction contained 5 bases not matched to a gene. CDR3 coding DNA: TGTGCCAGCAAGCTAGCGGCACCCTACGAGCAGTACTTC. It encodes CASKLAAPYEQYF.

V gene TRBV18 combines with J gene TRBJ1-1, with a tentative D call TRBD1 (5 bases). The V gene lost 3 bases and the J gene lost 5 bases, with 16 bases spanning the gap. The germline gives CDR1 KGHSH, CDR2 LQKENI. CDR3 length: 15 amino acids. CDR3 region: CASSPALGAGTEAFF. In nucleotides, the CDR3 is TGTGCCAGCTCACCTGCTCTCGGGGCGGGGACTGAAGCTTTCTTT.

This chain links TRBV7-6 with TRBJ2-3, with D uncertain. V was shortened by 6 bases and J by 4 bases, with 5 bases between the two germline ends. This CDR3 is 11 amino acids long. CDR1 and CDR2 (germline): SGHVS, FNYEAQ. CDR3 nucleotides: TGTGCCAGCAGTTCGGCAGATACGCAGTATTTT. Residues: CASSSADTQYF.

The chain carries TRBV2 and TRBJ2-3, with TRBD2 as a possible D gene (6 bases). Germline-derived CDR1 and CDR2 are SNHLY and FYNNEI. The CDR3 loop spans 14 amino acids. V gave up 8 bases and J gave up 3 bases, with 15 bases separating them. CDR3: CASGGTGSTDTQYF. The DNA of the CDR3 is TGTGCCAGCGGGGGGACGGGGAGTACAGATACGCAGTATTTT.

The rearrangement joins TRBV28 to TRBJ1-2, with D tentatively TRBD1 (5 bases). The V gene lost 3 bases and the J gene lost 0 bases, with 8 bases spanning the gap. The CDR3 length is 14 residues. Germline V gives CDR1 MDHEN, CDR2 SYDVKM. The DNA of the CDR3 is TGTGCCAGCAGTTTCCCGACAGCTAACTATGGCTACACCTTC. Its protein product is CASSFPTANYGYTF.

This chain links TRBV27 with TRBJ1-2; D perhaps matches TRBD1 (6 bases). V dropped 5 bases and J dropped 4 bases, with 17 bases sitting between them. The CDR3 runs to 15 residues. In germline, CDR1 is MNHEY, CDR2 SMNVEV (reference sequence). CDR3 bases: TGTGCCAGCAGTGCGCAGGGGAAGACTTCCTATGGCTACACCTTC. Its translation: CASSAQGKTSYGYTF.

V and J are TRBV11-2 and TRBJ2-5, with 10 nucleotides matching TRBD2. V dropped 1 base and J dropped 5; count of bases not matched to a gene: 7. CDR3 length: 16 residues. Germline V gene lookup returns CDR1 SGHAT and CDR2 FQNNGV. The CDR3 region is CASSLALAGVGETQYF. The CDR3 region has the DNA TGTGCCAGCAGCTTAGCTCTAGCGGGAGTGGGGGAGACCCAGTACTTC.

The chain combines TRBV20-1 with TRBJ1-5; no clear D gene. CDR1 and CDR2 from the germline V gene are DFQATT and SNEGSKA (reference sequence). Deletions cut 3 bases from V and 0 bases from J, with 6 bases between. The CDR3 is 13 residues long. Here the CDR3 reads CSASANSNQPQHF. CDR3 in DNA: TGCAGTGCTAGTGCTAATAGCAATCAGCCCCAGCATTTT.

This rearrangement joins TRBV18 to TRBJ2-5; 8 bases map to TRBD1. Germline V CDR1 and CDR2: KGHSH, LQKENI. This CDR3 comprises 13 residues. Germline trimming cut 6 bases from V and 4 bases from J; bases unmatched to any gene: 4. The CDR3 loop reads CASSPDRAETQYF. CDR3 nucleotides: TGTGCCAGCTCCCCGGACAGGGCAGAGACCCAGTACTTC.

This chain links TRBV5-1 with TRBJ2-7; TRBD1 might be the D (6 bases). CDR3 length: 14 amino acids. Per germline, CDR1 SGHRS and CDR2 YFSETQ. The ends were cut back, 9 bases at V and 0 bases at J, with 16 bases in the middle. CDR3 DNA sequence: TGCGCCACCCGGAGCCGGGACACCTCCTACGAGCAGTACTTC. It encodes CATRSRDTSYEQYF.

V is TRBV18 and J is TRBJ1-2; D is unclear. Germline CDR1 KGHSH, CDR2 LQKENI. The CDR3 has 17 residues. V dropped 3 bases and J dropped 3 bases, with 20 bases sitting between them. The CDR3, as DNA: TGTGCCAGCTCACCTCTAGACGGAGGAGGAGTCGACTATGGCTACACCTTC. Protein sequence: CASSPLDGGGVDYGYTF. The full variable domain, in which reference TRBV18 and TRBJ1-2 provide the parts outside the CDR3, is NAGVMQNPRHLVRRRGQEARLRCSPMKGHSHVYWYRQLPEEGLKFMVYLQKENIIDESGMPKERFSAEFPKEGPSILRIQQVVRGDSAAYFCASSPLDGGGVDYGYTFGSGTRLTVV.

V is TRBV6-5 and J is TRBJ1-6; 10 positions agree with TRBD1. CDR1 is MNHEY, CDR2 SVGAGI, per germline. The length of the CDR3 is 15 residues. V was pared by 7 bases and J by 9 bases, with 9 bases of the junction left unmatched. CDR3 sequence: CASKGPTGGGSPLHF. DNA for the CDR3: TGTGCCAGCAAGGGTCCGACAGGGGGCGGTTCACCCCTCCACTTT.

V usage is TRBV27 and J usage is TRBJ1-1; tentatively, D is TRBD1 (5 bases). In germline, CDR1 is MNHEY, CDR2 SMNVEV (reference sequence). The CDR3 runs to 12 residues. V was trimmed by 2 bases and J by 5 bases, leaving 6 bases between them. The chain's CDR3 is CASSLRGTEAFF. The CDR3 coding sequence is TGTGCCAGCAGTTTACGGGGGACTGAAGCTTTCTTT.

The V call is TRBV18, the J call TRBJ2-5, with TRBD2 identical over 13 bases. The CDR3 runs 17 residues. With V trimmed by 3 bases and J by 1 base, 5 bases remained unmatched. CDR1 and CDR2 (germline): KGHSH, LQKENI. CDR3 sequence: CASSPRLAGGFQETQYF. For the CDR3, the DNA is TGTGCCAGCTCACCCAGACTAGCGGGGGGATTCCAAGAGACCCAGTACTTC. The whole variable domain, remainder taken from reference TRBV18 and TRBJ2-5, is NAGVMQNPRHLVRRRGQEARLRCSPMKGHSHVYWYRQLPEEGLKFMVYLQKENIIDESGMPKERFSAEFPKEGPSILRIQQVVRGDSAAYFCASSPRLAGGFQETQYFGPGTRLLVL.

This clone was seen only a few times. This sequence joins TRBV19 and TRBJ1-5; TRBD1 aligns across 7 bases. With V trimmed by 3 bases and J by 4 bases, 6 bases remained unmatched. CDR3 length: 15 residues. Germline V gives CDR1 LNHDA, CDR2 SQIVND (reference sequence). This CDR3 is CASSMSGGWNQPQHF. DNA for the CDR3: TGTGCCAGTAGTATGTCAGGGGGTTGGAATCAGCCCCAGCATTTT. Combining the CDR3 with reference TRBV19 and TRBJ1-5 gives the whole variable domain DGGITQSPKYLFRKEGQNVTLSCEQNLNHDAMYWYRQDPGQGLRLIYYSQIVNDFQKGDIAEGYSVSREKKESFPLTVTSAQKNPTAFYLCASSMSGGWNQPQHFGDGTRLSIL.